This T cell receptor (beta chain) stems from a study of Ad26.COV2.S vaccination and SARS-CoV-2 variants (dated by TCRdb to the early 2020s). About the investigation overall: Vaccine-arm donors came from COV1001, a multicentre, randomized, double-blind, placebo-controlled phase I-IIa trial of Ad26.COV2.S in healthy adults. Ad26.COV2.S was given intramuscularly at 5x10^10 or 1x10^11 viral particles, as a single shot or as two shots 56 days apart. TCRbeta repertoire sequencing was used to assess the specificity and breadth of SARS-CoV-2-reactive T cell receptors after Ad26.COV2.S vaccination. Throughout the experiments and outcome assessment, investigators stayed blinded to trial group allocation. A total of some 30 samples were included in the TCR-sequenced set, comprising around 19 Ad26.COV2.S vaccine recipients, 5 placebo recipients and 8 SARS-CoV-2 convalescent individuals. Trial participants were randomized into five groups of five, in which low-dose or high-dose Ad26.COV2.S was given once or twice, or placebo was given on both occasions. Study-wide conclusions, independent of this receptor: After vaccination, substantial breadth of spike-specific CD8+ and CD4+ T cell responses was reported. The study lacked the statistical power to compare responses across vaccine doses or regimens. Ad26.COV2.S recipients had higher spike-specific TCR breadth than placebo recipients (P = 0.0014). Vaccine and placebo recipients had comparable non-spike TCR breadth, which fits with the vaccine containing only spike. According to the authors, total T cell responses may have been underestimated by the TCR breadth and depth analyses.

The sample's treatment or condition label, in plain terms: around 19 received Ad26.COV2.S at low or high dose, single or two shots; a few received placebo; per-sample allocation not given. Repertoires of vaccine and placebo recipients were sequenced from samples taken on day 63 after the first injection. Cohort 1b enrolled about two dozen adults aged 18-55 years at a single site in Boston, USA, between 29 July and 7 August 2020. As a vaccine, Ad26.COV2.S was a replication-incompetent adenovirus type 26 vector that expressed a prefusion-stabilized SARS-CoV-2 spike protein derived from the original Wuhan strain. Comments on this clone: Its antigen remains undetermined. No base-level quality is on record; no much larger clone is a single base apart.

Germline trimming amounts to 5 bases on V and 6 bases on J, with 12 as the count of junction bases outside the gene matches. The CDR3 covers 18 residues, taking in both the cysteine and the phenylalanine. Only CDR3 DNA remains: 54 bases, in frame from the first base. From the germline V gene, CDR1 is MNHEY and CDR2 is SVGEGT. TCRbeta CDR3 regions were sequenced with the immunoSEQ Assay. After extraction, genomic DNA underwent amplification by bias-controlled multiplex PCR, followed by high-throughput sequencing. In the source study's methods: To quantify the absolute abundance of each unique TCRbeta CDR3 region, sequences were collapsed and filtered. T cell fraction was estimated by normalizing TCRbeta template counts to usable DNA, which was measured by amplifying reference genes present in all nucleated cells. Repertoire TCRs were annotated as SARS-CoV-2-specific by exact matching of V gene, CDR3 amino acid sequence and J gene to a known reactive TCR set. MIRA supplied the reference SARS-CoV-2 TCR set, which was filtered for enrichment in COVID-19-positive ImmuneCODE repertoires so that public or cross-reactive TCRs were removed. Based on the MIRA antigens, annotated TCRs were further analysed at the level of specific ORF or position within ORF. Breadth was defined as annotated unique rearrangements over total unique productive rearrangements; depth was the summed frequency of those rearrangements. Two-sided Wilcoxon rank-sum tests were used to compare TCR breadth between groups. TCRdb's version of the immuneACCESS table is confined to in-frame rearrangements and falls short of the full clone set. An unresolved V gene accounts for under half of the shortfall where checked; the remainder is of unknown origin. V, J and clone size were drawn from that table, and D and trimming were deduced from the DNA. This sample has 200,000 to 300,000 clones in its table, and more than 75% of those were observed once. Together, the top ten hold around 10% of the sample.

The TCR originated in a person between 18 and 65 years old who received the Ad26.COV2.S COVID-19 vaccine or a placebo. The rearranged chain carries TRBV6-2 or TRBV6-3 and TRBJ2-3; 15 bases in between match TRBD2. This specimen was peripheral blood, taken in a trial of Ad26.COV2.S vaccine versus placebo. The CDR3 has the sequence CASSTPGLAGGAFDTQYF. In nucleotide form, the sequence is TGTGCCAGCAGTACACCGGGACTAGCGGGAGGCGCCTTTGATACGCAGTATTTT.